The 18 T cell receptor beta chains presented below share a single source sample, sequenced in a study of blood T cell repertoires in COVID-19. Assay used: immunoSEQ multiplex PCR; TCRdb lists only in-frame clones, some missing. This table has about 230,000 clones, 85% appearing once. Sequenced sample: peripheral blood. The receptor source for this set is a man aged 35 to 55 with acute or convalescent COVID-19.

The chain combines TRBV5-4 with TRBJ2-5; 9 bases agree with TRBD2. Trimming took 4 bases from V and 5 from J; bases not matched to a gene: 15. The CDR3 spans 17 residues. Germline V CDR1 and CDR2: SGHNT, YYREEE (reference sequence). DNA for the CDR3: TGTGCCAGCAGCCCGACGGCTAGCGGGGCGGGAGGGGAGACCCAGTACTTC. Translation gives CASSPTASGAGGETQYF.

The chain uses TRBV9 and TRBJ2-2, with D unclear. V dropped 2 bases and J dropped 2 bases, with 13 bases sitting between them. The CDR3 is 16 residues long. CDR1 and CDR2 (germline): SGDLS, YYNGEE. The CDR3 sequence is CASSVGSHTNTGELFF. The CDR3 nucleotides are TGTGCCAGCAGCGTCGGGTCCCATACAAACACCGGGGAGCTGTTTTTT.

J is TRBJ2-7 and V is TRBV7-9, with 9 bases identical to TRBD1. With 11 bases clipped from V and 6 bases from J, the junction kept 8 bases outside the gene matches. The CDR3 loop spans 12 amino acids. From germline, CDR1 is SEHNR and CDR2 FQNEAQ (reference sequence). CDR3 protein: CAGGTGTGEQYF. CDR3 coding DNA: TGTGCCGGGGGGACAGGGACTGGCGAGCAGTACTTC.

The chain joins TRBV20-1 to TRBJ2-2, with 7 nucleotides matching TRBD2. Per the germline V gene, CDR1 is DFQATT and CDR2 is SNEGSKA (reference sequence). This CDR3 is 15 amino acids long. The J segment lost 5 bases and the V segment lost 3 bases, leaving 9 bases of the junction unmatched. CDR3 DNA: TGCAGTGCTAGTGTTGCGGGGGTTTATACCGGGGAGCTGTTTTTT. It specifies CSASVAGVYTGELFF.

The chain uses TRBV7-9 and TRBJ2-1, with 9 bases lining up with TRBD2. The germline V gene has CDR1 SEHNR and CDR2 FQNEAQ (reference sequence). The CDR3 is 19 residues long. Trimming at V came to 6 bases and at J to 3 bases, leaving 18 bases not matched to a gene. The CDR3 loop reads CASSSLALAGGTDYNEQFF. The CDR3 DNA is TGTGCCAGCAGTTCCCTAGCATTGGCGGGGGGGACGGACTACAATGAGCAGTTCTTC.

This chain joins TRBV6-5 and TRBJ1-5, with 9 nucleotides matching TRBD1. CDR3 length equals 15 residues. Germline V CDR1 and CDR2: MNHEY, SVGAGI. V shed 10 bases, J shed 0 bases, and the junction held 7 bases outside the gene matches. The CDR3: CATTRQGDSNQPQHF. The CDR3 bases are TGTGCCACAACTCGACAGGGGGATAGCAATCAGCCCCAGCATTTT.

The V call is TRBV4-1, the J call TRBJ1-6; D not resolved. The CDR3 consists of 17 residues. Trimming left V 1 base short and J 9 bases short, with 19 bases between. Germline V CDR1 and CDR2: MGHRA, YSYEKL. The CDR3 nucleotides are TGCGCCAGCAGCCAAGTCTTTATAAGGAGGGAAGGTTCACCCCTCCACTTT. This gives the protein CASSQVFIRREGSPLHF.

The chain joins TRBV6-2 or TRBV6-3 to TRBJ2-5; 10 nucleotides align to TRBD2. V shed 2 bases and J 6 bases; nucleotides not matched to a gene: 12. The germline gives CDR1 MNHEY, CDR2 SVGEGT. The CDR3 contains 17 residues. The CDR3 protein is CASSYPPQRGGHQTQYF. CDR3 coding DNA: TGTGCCAGCAGTTACCCCCCCCAGCGGGGGGGCCACCAGACCCAGTACTTC.

This rearrangement joins TRBV28 to TRBJ1-2; TRBD1 matches at 7 bases. The CDR3 consists of 13 residues. CDR1 and CDR2 from the germline V gene are MDHEN and SYDVKM. Germline trimming cut 5 bases from V and 6 bases from J; bases unmatched to any gene: 6. The CDR3 nucleotides read TGTGCCAGCAGTGGGGGGACAGTAAATGGCTACACCTTC. Protein: CASSGGTVNGYTF.

The CDR3 DNA follows: TGCGCCAGCAGACTTAGTACGTTAGTAGGCTACACCTTC. Translating gives CASRLSTLVGYTF. V usage is TRBV5-1 and J usage is TRBJ1-2; D remains ambiguous. The ends were cut back, 5 bases at V and 8 bases at J, with 16 bases in the middle. CDR1 SGHRS and CDR2 YFSETQ come from the germline V gene. The CDR3 is made up of 13 amino acids.

The V gene is TRBV12-3 or TRBV12-4, the J gene TRBJ2-1; TRBD2 is a possible D gene (7 bases). This CDR3 has 13 amino acids. Trimming shortened V by 8 bases and J by 9 bases, and 17 bases separated the two germline ends. The CDR3 sequence: CASRGGAAGEQFF. CDR3 nucleotides: TGTGCCAGCCGAGGGGGGGCCGCCGGTGAGCAGTTCTTC.

This clone was found a few times. This rearrangement joins TRBV6-2 or TRBV6-3 to TRBJ2-1; no clear D gene. Trimming pared 6 bases from V and 3 bases from J, leaving 15 bases between. The CDR3 is made up of 15 amino acids. Germline lookup yields CDR1 MNHEY and CDR2 SVGEGT. The CDR3 reads CASSKTDPDYNEQFF. The CDR3 DNA sequence: TGTGCCAGCAGCAAGACTGACCCAGACTACAATGAGCAGTTCTTC.

The chain joins TRBV3-1 (or the pseudogene TRBV3-2) to TRBJ1-1; possible D gene TRBD1, 5 bases. The V and J ends lost 1 base and 4 bases respectively, with 10 bases between them. CDR1 is LGHDT, CDR2 YNNKEL, per germline (reference sequence). This CDR3 has 14 amino acids. This CDR3 reads CASSQGRGGTEAFF. CDR3 sequence (DNA): TGTGCCAGCAGCCAAGGCCGGGGGGGCACTGAAGCTTTCTTT.

This chain links TRBV18 with TRBJ2-1, with 11 bases aligning to TRBD2. V was clipped by 2 bases and J by 14 bases; unmatched bases: 11. The germline V gene has CDR1 KGHSH and CDR2 LQKENI. The CDR3 is 15 amino acids. The CDR3 loop is CASSPTALLAGVKFF. The CDR3 nucleotides are TGTGCCAGCTCACCAACCGCCTTACTAGCGGGGGTGAAGTTCTTC.

This sequence joins TRBV7-2 and TRBJ2-5; D gene ambiguous. The germline V gene has CDR1 SGHTA and CDR2 FQGNSA. The CDR3 totals 11 residues. Trimming took off 5 bases at V and 4 bases at J, with 5 bases between the two ends. The CDR3 DNA follows: TGTGCCAGCAGCCGCGGAGAGACCCAGTACTTC. Its protein product is CASSRGETQYF.

CDR3 region: CASSRDFNTEKLFF. CDR3 DNA sequence: TGTGCCAGCAGCCGGGACTTTAATACCGAAAAACTGTTTTTT. This chain connects TRBV6-2 or TRBV6-3 to TRBJ1-4, with D perhaps TRBD1 (5 bases). Germline values: CDR1 MNHEY, CDR2 SVGEGT. Between the trimmed V and J ends, which lost 6 bases and 8 bases, there was a span of 16 bases. The CDR3 is made up of 14 amino acids.

This clone was seen once. This chain links TRBV7-2 with TRBJ1-4, with D uncertain. V was clipped by 6 bases and J by 0 bases, with 14 bases between them. CDR1 is SGHTA, CDR2 FQGNSA, per germline. This CDR3 contains 16 residues. The CDR3 nucleotides read TGTGCCAGCAGGAAATCAGGTGGCGCAACTAATGAAAAACTGTTTTTT. Its protein product is CASRKSGGATNEKLFF.

V usage is TRBV27 and J usage is TRBJ1-2; D not resolved. Germline assignment: CDR1 MNHEY and CDR2 SMNVEV (reference sequence). This CDR3 has 15 amino acids. The ends were cut back, 0 bases at V and 6 bases at J, with 14 bases in the middle. This CDR3 is CASSLSDPREHGYTF. DNA of the CDR3: TGTGCCAGCAGTTTATCCGACCCCCGGGAGCATGGCTACACCTTC.